This T cell receptor beta chain was captured by sequencing in a study of T cells in Graves' hyperthyroidism and ophthalmopathy. Study-wide context: Peripheral blood was drawn at first diagnosis, prior to all treatment.

The J segment lost 8 bases and the V segment lost 8 bases, leaving 9 bases of the junction unmatched. Germline-derived CDR1 and CDR2 are MDHEN and SYDVKM. The CDR3 spans 13 residues. Template material for amplifying TCR beta CDR3 regions consisted of RNA transcripts. An initial round of RT-PCR targeting the TCR CDR3 relied on the HTBI primer set. TCRdb passed the multiplex PCR reads through MiXCR, listing each CDR3 protein once. The data show fewer than 850,000 distinct CDR3 sequences, 15% to 20% seen once. Input material: blood. The sequence came from a man aged 45-65 years with Graves' hyperthyroidism. The chain recombines TRBV28 with TRBJ2-4, with 7 bases aligning to TRBD2. CDR3 sequence (DNA): TGTGCCAGCCTGGCGGGAGCCCCCCACATTCAGTACTTC. It yields the protein CASLAGAPHIQYF.